This is a list of T cell receptor beta chains from one sample in a study of cytomegalovirus exposure and HLA in healthy donors. The data were produced by immunoSEQ multiplex PCR, yet TCRdb's version contains in-frame clones alone and is incomplete. Among 150,000 to 200,000 clones listed, about 10% were seen once. The sequenced sample was PBMCs. These TCRs come from a woman aged 25 to 45 in good health and CMV-seropositive. The CDR3 runs from the conserved cysteine through the conserved F or W. A D gene is named only where the DNA matches it firmly. Size tells how often a clone was seen (once, few, many) or the class of an expanded clone, and some rows leave it out.

>TRBV25-1|-|TRBJ2-1|few
TGTGCCAGCACTCCAAACGTGGACAGATACAATGAGCAGTTCTTC
CASTPNVDRYNEQFF
>TRBV5-1|TRBD1|TRBJ2-7|-
TGCGCCAGCAGCCCATCCGGGACAGGGGTCTACGAGCAGTACTTC
CASSPSGTGVYEQYF
>TRBV7-2|TRBD2|TRBJ2-1|-
TGTGCCAGCAGCCCTAGGGGACTAGCGGGCGGTCCCCGAGGTGAGCAGTTCTTC
CASSPRGLAGGPRGEQFF
>TRBV21-1|-|TRBJ2-4|-
TGTGCCAGCAGATCCTGGCGGGGCTCGGCGGACATTCAGTACTTC
CASRSWRGSADIQYF
>TRBV4-2|-|TRBJ1-1|-
TGTGCCAGCAGCCATCCGGACAGGAACACTGAAGCTTTCTTT
CASSHPDRNTEAFF
>TRBV30|-|TRBJ1-1|few
TGTGCCTGCAGGGGGAACACTGAAGCTTTCTTT
CACRGNTEAFF
>TRBV7-6|TRBD2|TRBJ2-6|-
TGTGCCAGCAGCCCCCGCGCCATCTCTACTAGCGGGAGTCTGTCTGGGGCCAACGTCCTGACTTTC
CASSPRAISTSGSLSGANVLTF
>TRBV11-3|TRBD2|TRBJ2-3|few
TGTGCCAGCAGCTACACTAGCGGGATGACGCAGTATTTT
CASSYTSGMTQYF
>TRBV6-1|-|TRBJ1-4|-
TGTGCCAGCAGTGTCTGGGAGGGTACTAATGAAAAACTGTTTTTT
CASSVWEGTNEKLFF
>TRBV5-6|TRBD2|TRBJ2-2|-
TGTGCCAGCAGCTTTGTAAGGCTAGCGGGAGTTCACACCGGGGAGCTGTTTTTT
CASSFVRLAGVHTGELFF
>TRBV27|-|TRBJ2-3|-
TGTGCCAGCAACCCTCGGACTGGACGCACAGATACGCAGTATTTT
CASNPRTGRTDTQYF
>TRBV7-9|-|TRBJ2-1|-
TGTGCCAGCAGTAATGCACTGTATGAGCAGTTCTTC
CASSNALYEQFF
>TRBV11-3|-|TRBJ1-1|few
TGTGCCAGCAGCTTAGATGGGACAATGAACACTGAAGCTTTCTTT
CASSLDGTMNTEAFF
>TRBV29-1|-|TRBJ2-6|-
TGCAGCGTTGTGACGCGGTCCGGGGCCAACGTCCTGACTTTC
CSVVTRSGANVLTF
>TRBV23-1|-|TRBJ2-1|-
TGCGCCAGCAGTCAATCTAAGCTGAGCTTCTCCTACAATGAGCAGTTCTTC
CASSQSKLSFSYNEQFF
>TRBV9|-|TRBJ2-5|few
TGTGCCAGCAGCGTAGACTGGCGGGGACAGCAAGAGACCCAGTACTTC
CASSVDWRGQQETQYF
>TRBV10-2|-|TRBJ2-5|-
TGCGCCAGCAGTGAGCCCAGAAGCCCTAGCGAGACCCAGTACTTC
CASSEPRSPSETQYF
>TRBV5-1|TRBD2|TRBJ2-2|-
TGCGCCAGCAACGAGCGGGAGGGTCTTACGGGGGAGCTGTTTTTT
CASNEREGLTGELFF
>TRBV2|-|TRBJ1-5|few
TGTGCCAGCAGTGATACAGGTGGCGATCAGCCCCAGCATTTT
CASSDTGGDQPQHF
>TRBV4-1|TRBD2|TRBJ2-1|-
TGCGCCAGCAGCCAAGTAATAGGACTAGTTGGCAATGAGCAGTTCTTC
CASSQVIGLVGNEQFF
>TRBV7-9|-|TRBJ1-1|-
TGTGCCAGCAGCTTACCGCTACTAGACACTGAAGCTTTCTTT
CASSLPLLDTEAFF
>TRBV30|-|TRBJ1-5|-
TGTGCCTGGTCAGCCGGGGGCAATCAGCCCCAGCATTTT
CAWSAGGNQPQHF
>TRBV4-1|-|TRBJ1-1|-
TGCGCCAGCAGCCAAGACTCTGAAGCTTTCTTT
CASSQDSEAFF
>TRBV7-3|-|TRBJ1-1|-
TGTGCCAGCAGCTTAATGGGGGCAGGTACTGAAGCTTTCTTT
CASSLMGAGTEAFF
>TRBV27|-|TRBJ1-2|few
TGTGCCAGCAGTTTTACTCCGGGGGGAACTCTCTATGGCTACACCTTC
CASSFTPGGTLYGYTF
>TRBV5-1|TRBD2|TRBJ2-7|-
TGCGCCAGCAGCTTGGCCTTGAGACTAGCGGACTACGAGCAGTACTTC
CASSLALRLADYEQYF
>TRBV7-3|TRBD2|TRBJ2-3|-
TGTGCCAGCAGCTTAGGGTTGGAAGCGGGAAGTTCGAGTAGCACAGATACGCAGTATTTT
CASSLGLEAGSSSSTDTQYF
>TRBV7-6|TRBD1|TRBJ2-5|-
TGTGCCAGCAGCTTTAGACAGGGGCGGCAAGAGACCCAGTACTTC
CASSFRQGRQETQYF
>TRBV6-5|-|TRBJ1-1|-
TGTGCCAGCAGTTTGGGGGGGGACACTGAAGCTTTCTTT
CASSLGGDTEAFF
>TRBV19|TRBD1|TRBJ2-1|few
TGTGCCAGTTCAGCGGCTCGTTGGGACAGGGGGCTCAAAGAGCAGTTCTTC
CASSAARWDRGLKEQFF
>TRBV5-8|TRBD1|TRBJ1-5|few
TGTGCCAGCAGCTTGCGACAGGGAGGAGAGAATCAGCCCCAGCATTTT
CASSLRQGGENQPQHF
>TRBV30|TRBD2|TRBJ2-7|few
TGTGCCTGGAAGGCGGGAGTGAACTACGAGCAGTACTTC
CAWKAGVNYEQYF
>TRBV11-2|TRBD1|TRBJ2-7|-
TGTGCCAGCAGCTCCCCTTTGGGGACAGGGATGCGTGGGGCCGTAGAGCAGTACTTC
CASSSPLGTGMRGAVEQYF
>TRBV5-4|-|TRBJ2-3|few
TGTGCCACGTCGAGCGCTACCGCAAGCACAGATACGCAGTATTTT
CATSSATASTDTQYF
>TRBV23-1|TRBD1|TRBJ2-7|few
TGCGCCAGCAGTCAGGACAGGGACGCGGTAAACGCCTACGAGCAGTACTTC
CASSQDRDAVNAYEQYF
>TRBV19|TRBD1|TRBJ1-4|-
TGTGCCAGTAGAGGAGGGACAGGGGTACGAGAAAAACTGTTTTTT
CASRGGTGVREKLFF
>TRBV7-7|-|TRBJ2-3|few
TGTGCCAGCAGCTTAGCTCAGGGCGGCACAGATACGCAGTATTTT
CASSLAQGGTDTQYF
>TRBV6-5|-|TRBJ1-6|-
TGTGCCTGCGGGACTGACCATAATTCACCCCTCCACTTT
CACGTDHNSPLHF
>TRBV2|-|TRBJ1-1|few
TGTGCCAGCAGGATGAGGTTGAACACTGAAGCTTTCTTT
CASRMRLNTEAFF
>TRBV6-1|TRBD1|TRBJ2-7|-
TGTGCCAGCAGTCCGACAGGGACATTATACGAGCAGTACTTC
CASSPTGTLYEQYF
>TRBV2|-|TRBJ1-2|-
TGTGCCAGCAGTGGGGGGACATATAACTATGGCTACACCTTC
CASSGGTYNYGYTF
>TRBV5-1|TRBD2|TRBJ2-3|-
TGCGCCAGCACAACTAGCGGAACAACAGATACGCAGTATTTT
CASTTSGTTDTQYF
>TRBV5-1|-|TRBJ1-1|-
TGCGCCAGCGCCTGGGGACAGAACACTGAAGCTTTCTTT
CASAWGQNTEAFF
>TRBV7-8|TRBD2|TRBJ2-1|-
TGTGCCAGCAGCTTAGGGACTAGCTCCTACAATGAGCAGTTCTTC
CASSLGTSSYNEQFF
>TRBV29-1|TRBD2|TRBJ2-3|few
TGCAGCGTTGATGGGGGTGACCTAGCGGGAGGGGGCACAGATACGCAGTATTTT
CSVDGGDLAGGGTDTQYF
>TRBV6-1|TRBD1|TRBJ1-6|few
TGTGCCAGCAGGTTCATGACAGGGAATTCACCCCTCCACTTT
CASRFMTGNSPLHF
>TRBV7-2|TRBD2|TRBJ2-5|few
TGTGCCAGCAGCCCGAGGACTAGCGGGCCGTACAAACAAGAGACCCAGTACTTC
CASSPRTSGPYKQETQYF
>TRBV18|-|TRBJ1-1|few
TGTGCCAGCTCACCGGGTTACAGAATGAACACTGAAGCTTTCTTT
CASSPGYRMNTEAFF
>TRBV5-1|-|TRBJ2-7|few
TGCGCCAGCAGAACTAGCCCCTACGAGCAGTACTTC
CASRTSPYEQYF
>TRBV29-1|TRBD1|TRBJ1-2|few
TGCAGCGTCTGGGGACAGGGGAAGGGTGGCTACACCTTC
CSVWGQGKGGYTF
>TRBV6-1|TRBD1|TRBJ1-4|many
TGTGCCAGCAGTCGACGGACAGGGAGAGGTGAAAAACTGTTTTTT
CASSRRTGRGEKLFF
>TRBV9|-|TRBJ2-1|-
TGTGCCAGCAGCGTAGGGGCTGAGCAGTTCTTC
CASSVGAEQFF
>TRBV19|-|TRBJ2-1|-
TGTGCCAGTAGTCCCCGCGGGACTCCTTCCTACAATGAGCAGTTCTTC
CASSPRGTPSYNEQFF
>TRBV27|TRBD2|TRBJ2-7|few
TGTGCCAGCAGAGGCCAGGGCGGGAGGGCCACCTACGAGCAGTACTTC
CASRGQGGRATYEQYF
>TRBV30|-|TRBJ2-5|few
TGTGCCTGGAGTGTATACGGGAGAGGCCAAGAGACCCAGTACTTC
CAWSVYGRGQETQYF
>TRBV7-3|-|TRBJ2-1|few
TGTGCCAGCAGCCCCCAGGCGGGGAATGAGCAGTTCTTC
CASSPQAGNEQFF
>TRBV19|TRBD1|TRBJ2-6|-
TGTGCCACCCAGACAGGGGGCGCTGGGGCCAACGTCCTGACTTTC
CATQTGGAGANVLTF
>TRBV4-2|-|TRBJ1-1|-
TGTGCCAGCAGCCGATTACAGAGGAACACTGAAGCTTTCTTT
CASSRLQRNTEAFF
>TRBV4-1|TRBD2|TRBJ2-3|-
TGCGCCAGCAGCCCGGGACTAGCGGGAGGGCGGGACCCAGATACGCAGTATTTT
CASSPGLAGGRDPDTQYF
>TRBV29-1|TRBD2|TRBJ2-7|few
TGCAGCGTCGCTGACCCGGGCGGGAGCTCCTACGAGCAGTACTTC
CSVADPGGSSYEQYF